Each of the 4 T cell receptor beta chains below was sequenced from the same sample in a study of blood T cell repertoires in COVID-19. The assay was immunoSEQ multiplex PCR, and TCRdb's table has in-frame clones only and misses some. Among fewer than 200,000 clones listed, 75% to 80% were seen once. Sequenced material: peripheral blood. These receptors were taken from a woman aged 70-85 years with acute or convalescent COVID-19.

The chain uses TRBV18 and TRBJ1-6; D perhaps matches TRBD1 (5 bases). V lost 2 bases, J lost 5 bases, and 10 bases lay in between. Germline-derived CDR1 and CDR2 are KGHSH and LQKENI. This CDR3 is 15 amino acids long. This CDR3 is CASSPAGPNNSPLHF. As DNA, the CDR3 is TGTGCCAGCTCACCAGCAGGGCCTAATAATTCACCCCTCCACTTT.

The chain combines TRBV5-6 with TRBJ2-7, with 9 bases fitting TRBD1. The ends lost 2 bases at V and 7 bases at J; junction bases unmatched: 13. CDR3 size: 16 residues. The V gene's germline CDR1 is SGHDT and CDR2 YYEEEE. CDR3 residues: CASSFLGQGSGVEQYF. The CDR3 DNA reads as TGTGCCAGCAGCTTTTTGGGACAGGGATCAGGGGTTGAGCAGTACTTC.

V gene TRBV6-5 combines with J gene TRBJ1-1, with a weak D call TRBD1 (5 bases). The CDR3 runs 11 residues. V lost 7 bases to trimming and J lost 5 bases, with 8 bases between them. Looked up from germline, CDR1 is MNHEY and CDR2 is SVGAGI. CDR3 DNA sequence: TGTGCCAGCATTCGGGGGACTGAAGCTTTCTTT. This translates into CASIRGTEAFF.

A few counts support this clone. The rearrangement joins TRBV7-3 to TRBJ2-1, with 7 bases lining up with TRBD1. V lost 5 bases and J lost 2; bases outside the gene matches: 6. Looked up from germline, CDR1 is SGHTA and CDR2 is FQGTGA. This CDR3 spans 15 amino acids. CDR3 in amino acids: CASSVEGQTYNEQFF. The DNA for the CDR3 is TGTGCCAGCAGCGTTGAGGGACAGACCTACAATGAGCAGTTCTTC. The full variable domain, rest sourced from reference TRBV7-3 and TRBJ2-1, is GAGVSQTPSNKVTEKGKYVELRCDPISGHTALYWYRQSLGQGPEFLIYFQGTGAADDSGLPNDRFFAVRPEGSVSTLKIQRTERGDSAVYLCASSVEGQTYNEQFFGPGTRLTVL.